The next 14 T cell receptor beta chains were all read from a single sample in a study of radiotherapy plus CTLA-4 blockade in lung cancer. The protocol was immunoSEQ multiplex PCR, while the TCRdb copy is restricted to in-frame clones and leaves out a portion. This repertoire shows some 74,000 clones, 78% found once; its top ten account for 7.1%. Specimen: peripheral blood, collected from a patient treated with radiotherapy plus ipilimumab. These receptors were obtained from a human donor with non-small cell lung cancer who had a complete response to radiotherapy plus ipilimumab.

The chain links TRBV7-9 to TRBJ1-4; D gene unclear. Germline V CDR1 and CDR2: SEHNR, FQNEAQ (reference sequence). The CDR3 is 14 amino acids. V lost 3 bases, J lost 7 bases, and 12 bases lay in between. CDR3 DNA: TGTGCCAGCAGCTTTGAAGGTGTGGCTGAAAAACTGTTTTTT. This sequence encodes CASSFEGVAEKLFF.

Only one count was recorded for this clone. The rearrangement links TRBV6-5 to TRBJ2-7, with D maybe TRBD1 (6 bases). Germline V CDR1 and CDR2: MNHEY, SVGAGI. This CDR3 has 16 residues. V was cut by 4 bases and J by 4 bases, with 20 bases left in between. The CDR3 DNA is TGTGCCAGCAGTTCAAACCCTACCGGGACAAAATACGAGCAGTACTTC. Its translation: CASSSNPTGTKYEQYF.

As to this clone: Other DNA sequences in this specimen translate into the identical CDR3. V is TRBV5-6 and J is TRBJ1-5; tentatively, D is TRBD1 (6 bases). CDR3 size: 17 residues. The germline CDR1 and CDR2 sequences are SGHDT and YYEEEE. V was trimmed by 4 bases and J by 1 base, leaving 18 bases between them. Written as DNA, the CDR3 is TGTGCCAGCAGCCAAGCAATCGGGGGCTGGAGCAATCAGCCCCAGCATTTT. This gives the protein CASSQAIGGWSNQPQHF.

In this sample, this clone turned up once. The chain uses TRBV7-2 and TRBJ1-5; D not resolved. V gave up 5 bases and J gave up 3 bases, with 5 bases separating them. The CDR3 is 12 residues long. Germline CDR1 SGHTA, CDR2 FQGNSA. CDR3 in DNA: TGTGCCAGCAGCCTGTACAATCAGCCCCAGCATTTT. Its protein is CASSLYNQPQHF. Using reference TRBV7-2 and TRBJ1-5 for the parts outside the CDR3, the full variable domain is GAGVSQSPSNKVTEKGKDVELRCDPISGHTALYWYRQSLGQGLEFLIYFQGNSAPDKSGLPSDRFSAERTGGSVSTLTIQRTQQEDSAVYLCASSLYNQPQHFGDGTRLSIL.

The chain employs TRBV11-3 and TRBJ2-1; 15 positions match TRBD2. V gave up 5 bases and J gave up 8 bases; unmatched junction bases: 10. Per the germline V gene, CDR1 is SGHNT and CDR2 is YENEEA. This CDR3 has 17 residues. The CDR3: CASSPWTSGRAVYEQFF. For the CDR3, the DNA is TGTGCCAGCAGCCCATGGACTAGCGGGAGGGCCGTCTATGAGCAGTTCTTC.

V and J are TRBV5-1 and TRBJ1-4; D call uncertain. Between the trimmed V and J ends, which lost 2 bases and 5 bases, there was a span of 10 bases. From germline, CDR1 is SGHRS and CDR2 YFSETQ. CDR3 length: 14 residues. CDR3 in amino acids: CASSFGKGNEKLFF. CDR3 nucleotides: TGCGCCAGCAGCTTTGGGAAGGGCAATGAAAAACTGTTTTTT.

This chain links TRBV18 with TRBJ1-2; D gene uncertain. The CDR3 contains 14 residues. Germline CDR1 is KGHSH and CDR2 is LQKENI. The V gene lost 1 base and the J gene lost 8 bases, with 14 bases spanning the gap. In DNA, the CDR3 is TGTGCCAGCTCACCACAAGGCGGCGGGTCAGGCTACACCTTC. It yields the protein CASSPQGGGSGYTF.

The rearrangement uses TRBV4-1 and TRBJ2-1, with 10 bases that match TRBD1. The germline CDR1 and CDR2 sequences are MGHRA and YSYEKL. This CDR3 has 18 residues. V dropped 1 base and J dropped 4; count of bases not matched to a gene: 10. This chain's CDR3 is CASSQGILRDRGYNEQFF. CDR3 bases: TGCGCCAGCAGCCAAGGGATACTCCGGGACAGGGGATACAATGAGCAGTTCTTC.

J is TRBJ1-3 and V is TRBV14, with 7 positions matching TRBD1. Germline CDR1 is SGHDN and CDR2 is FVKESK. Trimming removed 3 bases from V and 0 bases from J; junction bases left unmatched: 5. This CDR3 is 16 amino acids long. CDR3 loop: CASSQVGQPSGNTIYF. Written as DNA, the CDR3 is TGTGCCAGCAGCCAGGTGGGACAGCCCTCTGGAAACACCATATATTTT.

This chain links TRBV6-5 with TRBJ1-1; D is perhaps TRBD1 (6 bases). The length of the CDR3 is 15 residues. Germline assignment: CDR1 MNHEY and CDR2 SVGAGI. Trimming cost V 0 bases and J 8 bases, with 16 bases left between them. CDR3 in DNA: TGTGCCAGCAGTTACTCAGGAGGGGGGTCACAGGAAGCTTTCTTT. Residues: CASSYSGGGSQEAFF.

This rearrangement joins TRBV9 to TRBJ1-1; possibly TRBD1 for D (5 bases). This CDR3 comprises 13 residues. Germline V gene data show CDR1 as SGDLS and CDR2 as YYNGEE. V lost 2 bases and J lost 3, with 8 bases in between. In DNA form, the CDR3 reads TGTGCCAGCAGCGTTTTGGGGGACACTGAAGCTTTCTTT. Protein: CASSVLGDTEAFF.

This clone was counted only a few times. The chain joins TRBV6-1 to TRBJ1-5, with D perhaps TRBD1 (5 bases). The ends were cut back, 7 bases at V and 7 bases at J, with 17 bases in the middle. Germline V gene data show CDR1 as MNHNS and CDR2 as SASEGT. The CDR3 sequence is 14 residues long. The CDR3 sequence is CASKMLRGGQPQHF. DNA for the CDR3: TGTGCCAGCAAAATGCTACGGGGCGGACAGCCCCAGCATTTT.

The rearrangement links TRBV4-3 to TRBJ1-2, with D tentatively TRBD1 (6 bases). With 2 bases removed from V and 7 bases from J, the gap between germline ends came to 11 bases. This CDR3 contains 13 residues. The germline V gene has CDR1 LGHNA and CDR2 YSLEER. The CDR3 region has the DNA TGCGCCAGCAGCCAAACAGGGTCCGGTGGCTACACCTTC. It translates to CASSQTGSGGYTF.

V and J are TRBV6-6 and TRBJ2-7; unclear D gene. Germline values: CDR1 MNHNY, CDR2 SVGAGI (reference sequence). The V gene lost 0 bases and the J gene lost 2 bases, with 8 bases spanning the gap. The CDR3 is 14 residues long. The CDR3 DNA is TGTGCCAGCAGTTACTCGCCGGTCGCCTACGAGCAGTACGTC. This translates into CASSYSPVAYEQYV.